This T cell receptor beta chain was profiled in a study of blood T cells in healthy people across ages. The CDR3 is 15 amino acids. Unmatched junction bases numbered 13, after V lost 6 bases and J lost 2 bases. CDR1 is DFQATT and CDR2 is SNEGSKA in the germline V gene (reference sequence). Together with a sample-barcoded 5' primer, a J-beta primer mix was included in a second PCR lasting about 7 to 12 cycles. Every sample returned 2.5 million or more CDR3-containing paired-end reads. TCRdb passed the 5' RACE reads through MiXCR, listing each CDR3 protein once. The table has approximately 800,000 distinct CDR3 sequences, about a quarter seen once; the top ten hold over 2.5%. The same sample was also studied in work on T cells of mothers and their children.

The chain couples TRBV20-1 to TRBJ2-7; 7 bases map to TRBD1. This clonotype was sampled from a boy aged 5-17 years in good health. Sequences were obtained from blood. The CDR3 DNA reads as TGCAGTGCCGCTAGGGGGCCACAGGCGGCCTACGAGCAGTACTTC. Its translation: CSAARGPQAAYEQYF.